These 21 T cell receptor beta chains came from one sample sequenced in a study of cytomegalovirus exposure and HLA in healthy donors. PCR amplification relied on 60 Vbeta primers (plus 13 Jbeta primers). The protocol was immunoSEQ multiplex PCR, while the TCRdb copy is restricted to in-frame clones and leaves out a portion. The table has 80,000 to 100,000 clones, more than 70% seen once. What was sequenced was PBMCs. Every receptor here comes from a young man in good health and CMV-seropositive.

The chain employs TRBV5-6 and TRBJ2-5; D possibly corresponds to TRBD1 (6 bases). CDR3 size: 16 residues. V was shortened by 2 bases and J by 2 bases, with 16 bases between the two germline ends. From germline, CDR1 is SGHDT and CDR2 YYEEEE. As DNA, the CDR3 is TGTGCCAGCAGCTTAACAGGGAGAAGAGGGCAAGAGACCCAGTACTTC. Residues: CASSLTGRRGQETQYF. Full variable domain (outside the CDR3, taken from reference TRBV5-6 and TRBJ2-5): DAGVTQSPTHLIKTRGQQVTLRCSPKSGHDTVSWYQQALGQGPQFIFQYYEEEERQRGNFPDRFSGHQFPNYSSELNVNALLLGDSALYLCASSLTGRRGQETQYFGPGTRLLVL.

The chain uses TRBV7-2 and TRBJ1-6, with D uncertain. Germline CDR1 and CDR2: SGHTA and FQGNSA. V lost 1 base to trimming and J lost 6 bases, with 13 bases between them. This CDR3 is 16 amino acids long. CDR3 nucleotide sequence: TGTGCCAGCAGCTTAGAGAGGCAGAAGACTAATTCACCCCTCCACTTT. As protein: CASSLERQKTNSPLHF.

In DNA, the CDR3 is TGTGCCAGCAGCCAAGATATGGGACTAGCCATCTACGAGCAGTACTTC. It encodes CASSQDMGLAIYEQYF. The rearrangement uses TRBV14 and TRBJ2-5; 9 bases map to TRBD2. The J call may be in error: the DNA end matches TRBJ2-7 better. The CDR3 consists of 16 residues. Germline CDR1 reads SGHDN; CDR2 reads FVKESK.

The table lists this clone with a count of one. The V gene is TRBV13, the J gene TRBJ1-4; 9 nucleotides agree with TRBD1. Germline V gene sequence: CDR1 PRHDT, CDR2 FYEKMQ (reference sequence). Trimming took 2 bases from V and 7 from J; bases not matched to a gene: 5. The CDR3 contains 15 residues. The CDR3 DNA reads TGTGCCAGCAGCTTACACAGGGGGCTACGTGAAAAACTGTTTTTT. It specifies CASSLHRGLREKLFF. The variable domain in full, with the rest retrieved from reference TRBV13 and TRBJ1-4, is AAGVIQSPRHLIKEKRETATLKCYPIPRHDTVYWYQQGPGQDPQFLISFYEKMQSDKGSIPDRFSAQQFSDYHSELNMSSLELGDSALYFCASSLHRGLREKLFFGSGTQLSVL.

The CDR3 sequence: CASRATGAETQYF. CDR3 coding DNA: TGTGCCAGCAGGGCGACAGGCGCAGAGACCCAGTACTTC. V usage is TRBV5-4 and J usage is TRBJ2-5; perhaps TRBD1 as D (6 bases). Germline V CDR1 and CDR2: SGHNT, YYREEE (reference sequence). This CDR3 has 13 amino acids. The V end lost 5 bases, the J end lost 4 bases, and 12 bases lay between the germline ends.

The rearrangement uses TRBV7-8 and TRBJ1-3; 10 positions agree with TRBD1. The ends lost 2 bases at V and 3 bases at J; junction bases unmatched: 13. CDR1 and CDR2 from the germline V gene are SGHVS and FQNEAQ. This CDR3 has 19 residues. The CDR3 region has the DNA TGTGCCAGCAGCTTAAGGGGACAGGGGAACGTTCGGGATGGAAACACCATATATTTT. Residues: CASSLRGQGNVRDGNTIYF.

The chain is built from TRBV10-3 and TRBJ1-2; D gene unclear. Trimming removed 0 bases from V and 5 bases from J, with 13 bases in between. CDR3 length: 15 residues. The germline CDR1 and CDR2 sequences are ENHRY and SYGVKD. This CDR3 reads CAISESRAVAYGYTF. CDR3 nucleotide sequence: TGTGCCATCAGTGAGTCGAGGGCAGTGGCTTATGGCTACACCTTC.

V usage is TRBV6-1 and J usage is TRBJ2-7, with 9 bases lining up with TRBD2. J lost 6 bases, V lost 7 bases, and 4 bases had no gene match. CDR1 and CDR2 from the germline V gene are MNHNS and SASEGT. This CDR3 region has 12 residues. The CDR3 loop is CASTPAGGEQYF. CDR3 nucleotides: TGTGCCAGCACCCCAGCGGGGGGCGAGCAGTACTTC.

V gene TRBV7-9 combines with J gene TRBJ2-5, with TRBD2 matching 8 bases. J lost 4 bases, V lost 5 bases, and 9 bases had no gene match. CDR1 and CDR2 from the germline V gene are SEHNR and FQNEAQ (reference sequence). The CDR3 consists of 15 residues. The CDR3 region is CASSEPSGGRETQYF. The CDR3 DNA reads TGTGCCAGCAGCGAGCCAAGCGGGGGTCGAGAGACCCAGTACTTC.

This clone was counted a single time. This rearrangement joins TRBV4-1 to TRBJ2-7; the match to TRBD1 covers 10 bases. Losses at the gene ends were 4 bases for V and 6 bases for J; bases not matched to a gene: 3. The length of the CDR3 is 13 residues. Germline V gene lookup returns CDR1 MGHRA and CDR2 YSYEKL. The CDR3 nucleotides read TGCGCCAGCAGCCTAGGACAGGGGGGCGAGCAGTACTTC. This translates into CASSLGQGGEQYF.

This clone appeared a single time. The rearrangement links TRBV7-2 to TRBJ2-7; TRBD1 matches 8 bases. CDR1 and CDR2 (germline): SGHTA, FQGNSA. CDR3 length: 15 residues. J lost 5 bases, V lost 5 bases, and 11 bases had no gene match. The CDR3 DNA follows: TGTGCCAGCAGCCCAACAACCTGGACAGGGAACGAGCAGTACTTC. It translates to CASSPTTWTGNEQYF.

This clone has only one observation. The V gene is TRBV27, the J gene TRBJ2-1; 8 nucleotides align to TRBD1. The V and J ends lost 6 bases and 4 bases, in that order; junction bases with no gene match: 8. Germline-derived CDR1 and CDR2 are MNHEY and SMNVEV (reference sequence). This CDR3 region has 15 residues. The DNA for the CDR3 is TGTGCCAGCAGAAAGGGACAGGTTTATTACAATGAGCAGTTCTTC. Translation: CASRKGQVYYNEQFF.

The chain recombines TRBV7-9 with TRBJ2-3; D remains unclear. Germline lookup yields CDR1 SEHNR and CDR2 FQNEAQ (reference sequence). V was cut by 5 bases and J by 10 bases, with 19 bases left in between. CDR3 length: 14 residues. CDR3 protein: CASSHPINRYAQYF. The CDR3, as DNA: TGTGCCAGCAGCCATCCAATTAACAGATATGCGCAGTATTTT.

The chain recombines TRBV27 with TRBJ2-5; 9 nucleotides match TRBD2. The length of the CDR3 is 14 residues. V lost 4 bases, J lost 12 bases, and 12 bases stayed unmatched. Per the germline V gene, CDR1 is MNHEY and CDR2 is SMNVEV (reference sequence). Written as DNA, the CDR3 is TGTGCCAGCAGTTACCTCAGCGGGGGGCCAGGGGAGTACTTC. Its translation is CASSYLSGGPGEYF.

The chain combines TRBV5-4 with TRBJ2-7, with TRBD2 as a possible D gene (6 bases). The CDR3 extends over 16 amino acids. V gave up 1 base and J gave up 2 bases, with 16 bases separating them. In germline, CDR1 is SGHNT, CDR2 YYREEE (reference sequence). CDR3 DNA sequence: TGTGCCAGCAGCTTGCAGGAGGGTGACTCAACCTACGAGCAGTACTTC. Its translation is CASSLQEGDSTYEQYF. Full variable domain (outside the CDR3, taken from reference TRBV5-4 and TRBJ2-7): ETGVTQSPTHLIKTRGQQVTLRCSSQSGHNTVSWYQQALGQGPQFIFQYYREEENGRGNFPPRFSGLQFPNYSSELNVNALELDDSALYLCASSLQEGDSTYEQYFGPGTRLTVT.

This clone was recorded a few times. V usage is TRBV7-9 and J usage is TRBJ1-5; TRBD1 agrees at 7 bases. V gave up 3 bases and J gave up 6 bases; unmatched junction bases: 11. The CDR3 loop spans 16 amino acids. Per germline, CDR1 SEHNR and CDR2 FQNEAQ (reference sequence). The CDR3 DNA is TGTGCCAGCAGCTTGGAGACAGGGCCGATCTGTCAGCCCCAGCATTTT. Translated: CASSLETGPICQPQHF.

V gene TRBV9 combines with J gene TRBJ1-3, with TRBD1 matching 10 bases. Trimming at V came to 2 bases and at J to 2 bases, leaving 4 bases not matched to a gene. CDR1 SGDLS and CDR2 YYNGEE come from the germline V gene. The length of the CDR3 is 16 residues. This chain's CDR3 is CASSVGTGAAGNTIYF. In DNA, the CDR3 is TGTGCCAGCAGCGTGGGGACAGGGGCCGCTGGAAACACCATATATTTT.

V gene TRBV6-1 combines with J gene TRBJ2-7, with 7 bases that match TRBD1. V shed 5 bases and J 2 bases; nucleotides not matched to a gene: 6. The CDR3 is made up of 14 amino acids. Per the germline V gene, CDR1 is MNHNS and CDR2 is SASEGT. The chain's CDR3 is CASSSGTEAYEQYF. The DNA for the CDR3 is TGTGCCAGCAGTTCCGGGACAGAAGCCTACGAGCAGTACTTC.

The chain joins TRBV6-5 to TRBJ2-1, with 7 bases matching TRBD1. The trim removed 6 bases at V and 0 bases at J, leaving 5 bases unmatched. CDR3 length: 15 residues. Germline V gene lookup returns CDR1 MNHEY and CDR2 SVGAGI. The DNA of the CDR3 is TGTGCCAGCAGCCGGGACAGAAGCTCCTACAATGAGCAGTTCTTC. Amino acids: CASSRDRSSYNEQFF.

J is TRBJ2-3 and V is TRBV19; 12 bases fit TRBD2. The V gene's germline CDR1 is LNHDA and CDR2 SQIVND (reference sequence). The CDR3 is 16 residues long. Trimming at V came to 3 bases and at J to 2 bases, leaving 3 bases not matched to a gene. This CDR3 is CASSILAGGTTDTQYF. The CDR3 nucleotides are TGTGCCAGTAGTATCCTAGCGGGGGGGACCACAGATACGCAGTATTTT.

This clone was detected once. The V call is TRBV7-6, the J call TRBJ2-5; no clear D. This CDR3 has 12 amino acids. The ends were cut back, 5 bases at V and 7 bases at J, with 11 bases in the middle. Germline V gene sequence: CDR1 SGHVS, CDR2 FNYEAQ. CDR3 amino acids: CASSTTVGTQYF. The CDR3 bases are TGTGCCAGCAGCACCACAGTCGGGACCCAGTACTTC.